This T cell receptor beta chain emerged from a study of CD8 T cells in Susac syndrome. TCR beta sequencing covered blood CD8+ and CD4+ T cells. CDR1 SEHNR and CDR2 FQNEAQ come from the germline V gene (reference sequence). V was clipped by 5 bases and J by 9 bases; unmatched bases: 14. CDR3 length equals 16 residues. When the RNA was reverse transcribed, random hexamers were used with an input of 0.5 to 1 ug. Across 54 Vbeta and 13 Jbeta, TCR beta CDR3 was amplified with immunoSEQ multiplex PCR. Each CDR3 protein is one row after TCRdb ran MiXCR on the immunoSEQ multiplex PCR reads. Of around 130,000 distinct CDR3 sequences in the sample, approximately 94% were seen once.

The chain recombines TRBV7-9 with TRBJ2-2; the match to TRBD1 covers 8 bases. The sample comprised CD4+ T cells from PBMCs. This receptor was identified in a human donor with multiple sclerosis. CDR3 region: CASSPSTGGTTRELFF. The CDR3 DNA follows: TGTGCCAGCAGCCCGTCAACAGGGGGGACGACCCGGGAGCTGTTTTTT.